The 11 T cell receptor beta chains below come from one sample, sequenced in a study of CD8 T cells in Susac syndrome. Random hexamers served to reverse transcribe roughly 0.5 to 1 ug RNA. TCRdb recomputed calls from the immunoSEQ multiplex PCR reads with MiXCR, one row per CDR3 protein. This table holds about 140,000 distinct CDR3 sequences, 85% to 95% found once. Sequencing was performed on CD4+ T cells from PBMCs. The receptor set was obtained from a human donor with multiple sclerosis.

The chain recombines TRBV11-2 with TRBJ2-7, with TRBD1 as a possible D gene (6 bases). The V and J ends lost 2 bases and 0 bases respectively, with 11 bases between them. This CDR3 comprises 15 residues. Germline assignment: CDR1 SGHAT and CDR2 FQNNGV. For the CDR3, the DNA is TGTGCCAGCAGCTTACTAACAGGGAACTCCTACGAGCAGTACTTC. Protein: CASSLLTGNSYEQYF.

This clonotype showed up just once. The rearrangement uses TRBV7-2 and TRBJ2-7, with unresolved D. The CDR3 length is 14 residues. In germline, CDR1 is SGHTA, CDR2 FQGNSA. V was shortened by 5 bases and J by 5 bases, with 16 bases between the two germline ends. The CDR3 DNA follows: TGTGCCAGCAGCACTCGTCGGGTAAGCGACGAGCAGTACTTC. Its translation is CASSTRRVSDEQYF. Using reference TRBV7-2 and TRBJ2-7 for the parts outside the CDR3, the full variable domain is GAGVSQSPSNKVTEKGKDVELRCDPISGHTALYWYRQSLGQGLEFLIYFQGNSAPDKSGLPSDRFSAERTGGSVSTLTIQRTQQEDSAVYLCASSTRRVSDEQYFGPGTRLTVT.

A word on this clonotype: At one end, the junction sequence differs from germline, possibly due to a read error. V and J are TRBV29-1 and TRBJ1-1, with a possible D match to TRBD1 (5 bases). The CDR3 is 16 residues long. The germline CDR1 and CDR2 sequences are SQVTM and ANQGSEA. Written as DNA, the CDR3 is TGCAGCGTTGATAGTGGGACCGGGGCCCTGAAGACTGAAGCTTTCTTT. This gives the protein CSVDSGTGALKTEAFF.

The rearrangement links TRBV24-1 to TRBJ2-5; 7 bases are a match to TRBD2. J lost 6 bases, V lost 6 bases, and 15 bases had no gene match. The CDR3 runs 16 residues. The germline gives CDR1 KGHDR, CDR2 SFDVKD. For the CDR3, the DNA is TGTGCCACCAGTAATCCCGGAACTAGCGAAAGGCAGACCCAGTACTTC. Encoded protein: CATSNPGTSERQTQYF.

V gene TRBV27 combines with J gene TRBJ2-7; 7 positions match TRBD1. The CDR3 consists of 18 residues. V shed 4 bases and J 0 bases; nucleotides not matched to a gene: 15. Per germline, CDR1 MNHEY and CDR2 SMNVEV (reference sequence). The CDR3 region is CASSSQAWLTGSSYEQYF. The CDR3 DNA reads TGTGCCAGCAGTTCACAGGCGTGGTTGACAGGGAGCTCCTACGAGCAGTACTTC.

This clonotype appeared once. The chain is built from TRBV9 and TRBJ2-5; D perhaps matches TRBD2 (6 bases). V gave up 4 bases and J gave up 2 bases, with 18 bases separating them. The CDR3 length is 16 residues. Per germline, CDR1 SGDLS and CDR2 YYNGEE. DNA for the CDR3: TGTGCCAGCAGCCGCGCCCCGGGGGAGACACAAGAGACCCAGTACTTC. This encodes CASSRAPGETQETQYF.

The chain has TRBV28 and TRBJ1-1; no clear D gene. V lost 7 bases and J 4 bases, leaving 19 bases between the germline ends. This CDR3 is 15 amino acids long. Germline V CDR1 and CDR2: MDHEN, SYDVKM. In DNA, the CDR3 is TGTGCCAGCATCATCAGTTTTGGGTTGTCCACTGAAGCTTTCTTT. Translation gives CASIISFGLSTEAFF.

This chain joins TRBV27 and TRBJ2-7; 7 bases agree with TRBD1. Germline V gene data show CDR1 as MNHEY and CDR2 as SMNVEV (reference sequence). The CDR3 is 13 amino acids. V shed 6 bases, J shed 3 bases, and the junction held 5 bases outside the gene matches. CDR3 residues: CASSPRQGYEQYF. In DNA, the CDR3 is TGTGCCAGCAGCCCCCGACAGGGCTACGAGCAGTACTTC.

The CDR3 spells CSAVRRGRGQETQYF. In DNA, the CDR3 is TGCAGTGCTGTTAGGAGGGGGAGGGGGCAAGAGACCCAGTACTTC. The V call is TRBV20-1, the J call TRBJ2-5; D might be TRBD2 (7 bases). The CDR3 totals 15 residues. Deletions cut 5 bases from V and 2 bases from J, with 18 bases between. Germline assignment: CDR1 DFQATT and CDR2 SNEGSKA (reference sequence).

The J gene is TRBJ1-6, the V gene TRBV12-3 or TRBV12-4; 8 nucleotides line up with TRBD1. Trimming at V came to 8 bases and at J to 7 bases, leaving 7 bases not matched to a gene. This CDR3 spans 14 amino acids. CDR3 loop: CASRWTGTNSPLHF. In nucleotides, the CDR3 is TGTGCCAGCCGCTGGACAGGGACCAATTCACCCCTCCACTTT.

The chain links TRBV20-1 to TRBJ2-6; D gene ambiguous. The V gene's germline CDR1 is DFQATT and CDR2 SNEGSKA (reference sequence). The germline V and J ends were trimmed by 3 bases and 0 bases, with 21 bases remaining between them. This CDR3 spans 19 amino acids. The CDR3 bases are TGCAGTGCTAGCCTTTGGACGGATAGAGGCACCTCTGGGGCCAACGTCCTGACTTTC. It yields the protein CSASLWTDRGTSGANVLTF.